This T cell receptor beta chain originates from a study of T cell repertoires in cytomegalovirus infection. At the level of the study: HLA-B-restricted CMV epitopes that are well studied, plus recently identified HLA-C-restricted ones, were used by the study. A matching HLA type, together with CMV infection, was signaled by public TCR beta signatures. Study results and limitations: The study found HLA-C-restricted CMV-specific TCR beta clonotypes dominating the ex vivo response. Summed public TCR beta family frequency identified CMV carriers bearing the relevant HLA.

TCRdb processed the reads anew with MiXCR; each CDR3 protein has one entry. The table lists about 920,000 distinct CDR3 sequences, around 30% of them singletons. Germline assignment: CDR1 LNHDA and CDR2 SQIVND (reference sequence). The CDR3 covers 16 residues. Trimming took 6 bases from V and 1 from J; bases not matched to a gene: 4. As to this clonotype: Its antigen is unidentified.

This clonotype was sampled from a human donor in good health (CMV status not recorded). Some clones in this sample may be carry-over from other donors' samples. The chain combines TRBV19 with TRBJ2-5; 14 bases line up with TRBD2. The material sequenced was cultured CD8+ T cells from PBMCs, taken from culture after CMV antigen stimulation. In DNA form, the CDR3 reads TGTGCCAGTAGGGGACTAGCGGGGGCTCTCCAAGAGACCCAGTACTTC. This codes for CASRGLAGALQETQYF. Complete variable domain (other parts from reference TRBV19 and TRBJ2-5): DGGITQSPKYLFRKEGQNVTLSCEQNLNHDAMYWYRQDPGQGLRLIYYSQIVNDFQKGDIAEGYSVSREKKESFPLTVTSAQKNPTAFYLCASRGLAGALQETQYFGPGTRLLVL.